This TCR beta chain is from a study of regulatory T cells in long-lasting Graves disease listed by TCRdb under 2021. With respect to the entire study: Antithyroid drugs had been taken for less than 3 months by newly diagnosed Graves' disease patients. TCR sequencing covered some 13 persistent and around 20 newly diagnosed Graves' disease patients, some 35 samples in total. Patients with persistent Graves' disease were compared with patients with newly diagnosed Graves' disease using TCR sequencing and RNA sequencing of peripheral blood. The study was registered as a clinical trial and conducted in China.

This clonotype came up many times. The antigen this receptor binds is unknown. Within one base of it there is no much larger clone, and no base qualities were kept. Per the germline V gene (reference sequence), DFQATT is the CDR1 and SNEGSKA is the CDR2. From its cysteine to its phenylalanine, the CDR3 spans 13 amino acids. The CDR3 DNA has 39 bases and is translated from base 1. V and J lose 6 bases and 1 base, and a span of 10 bases separates them. Per the publication, the time point label means: newly diagnosed GD, antithyroid drugs for less than 3 months. For both TCR sequencing and RNA sequencing, RNA was extracted from PBMCs using TRIzol. The diagnosis of Graves' disease followed American Thyroid Association guidelines. Patients were recruited from an endocrinology department in Xi'an, China. Each patient gave approximately 9 milliliters of peripheral blood, collected in an EDTA anticoagulant tube. Ficoll Paque Plus density gradient separation was used to isolate PBMCs, and no further T cell sorting was performed. An Agilent 2100 Bioanalyzer and agarose gel were used to check RNA quality, and a NanoDrop 2000 was used to measure RNA concentration.

The protocol used for the library was multiplex PCR. Sequenced on an Illumina HiSeq 4000. CDR3 regions were amplified by Arm-PCR with iRepertoire HTBI primers to construct TCR beta libraries. Gel purification was performed on PCR products prior to sequencing. Per the original workflow: A total of fewer than 80 TRBV and 14 TRBJ segments were identified across samples and were used for gene usage analysis of CDR3 amino acid clonotypes. Filtered high-quality paired reads were merged into contigs using COPE and FqMerger. Contigs were aligned with BLAST to IMGT TRBV, TRBD and TRBJ reference genes, and CDR3 was defined per IMGT. Any clonotype with a frequency above 0.1% was classified as a highly expanded clone. Shannon entropy served as the measure of repertoire diversity, while the Gini coefficient captured V-J evenness. A clonotype found in more than one individual was treated as public. Using fastp trimming at Q25 and MiXCR clonotype assembly, TCRdb reanalyzed the public sequencing data and kept in-frame beta chains. One record per CDR3 amino acid sequence lists the most common genes and DNA. These V and J calls originate from TCRdb's pipeline instead of the authors' own analysis. Across this sample there are about 450,000 distinct CDR3 sequences, with around 15% seen only once. The top ten clones comprise roughly 10% of the sample.

Overall results and qualifications from the work: Sequencing and analysis were limited to the TCR beta chain. As a limitation, the authors acknowledged that the small sample size may reduce accuracy. Only peripheral blood was studied, because thyroid tissue, the primary lesion, was inaccessible. Persistent disease showed preferential use of TRBV28, TRBJ1-2 and TRBJ2-5, whereas newly diagnosed disease favored TRBV20-1 and TRBJ2-1. Persistent patients shared more public clonotypes among themselves (around 2,500) than newly diagnosed patients did (about 1,000). Compared with newly diagnosed patients, patients with persistent Graves' disease had lower TCR Shannon entropy and fewer highly expanded clones, which suggests clonal expansion.

In addition, the sample was reused for a study of T cells in Graves' hyperthyroidism and ophthalmopathy. The second paper further reports: Graves' hyperthyroidism was defined as stable when no progression to ophthalmopathy occurred over 18 months of follow-up. Hyperthyroidism patients were aged 18 to 65 years and newly diagnosed, with disease duration of less than 2 months. Any patient with an uncontrolled infection, another autoimmune disease, pregnancy or lactation was excluded. Diagnoses were based on clinical symptoms, serum thyroxine and TRAb, thyroid ultrasound and orbital computed tomography. The TCR CDR3 was subjected to a first round of RT-PCR using the HTBI primer set and the Qiagen OneStep RT-PCR kit. Most expanded thyroid clonotypes (frequency above 0.001) were also detected in blood, suggesting blood repertoires may reflect thyroid immune responses. Ophthalmopathy was separated from stable hyperthyroidism by a 13 V-J signature model, with just over 85% sensitivity and approximately 81% specificity obtained in cross-validation and 80%/75% obtained in testing. In validation, the model predicted progression to ophthalmopathy a median of approximately 6.3 months before onset, with roughly 71% sensitivity and more than 72% specificity. To identify distinguishing TCR V-J signatures, a discovery cohort of 95 to 100 patients was used, comprising some 45 with Graves' ophthalmopathy and 57 with stable Graves' hyperthyroidism. Prospective prediction of ophthalmopathy was tested in an independent validation cohort consisting of 18 hyperthyroidism patients and approximately 16 patients who later progressed to ophthalmopathy. For training and testing, the 100 or so patients in the discovery cohort were randomly divided in a 7:3 ratio. Thyroid tissue and blood T-cell repertoires from several Graves' hyperthyroidism patients were also compared in the study. Once sampling was done, hyperthyroidism patients were given methimazole at a starting dose of 30 mg daily, whereas ophthalmopathy patients were given high-dose intravenous methylprednisolone. Libraries were constructed in a second round of multiplex PCR, after which size selection and purification were carried out. Libraries were sequenced paired-end with 100 bp reads on an Illumina HiSeq2000. SOAPnuke was used to process the raw data, with reads discarded if the reads contained adapters or uncalled bases, had a mean Phred below 15, or lacked an exact constant-primer or identifier match. COPE v1.2.5 was used to merge high-quality paired reads, and clonotypes were defined as unique nucleotide sequences. Clonotypes were aligned to IMGT TRBV, TRBD and TRBJ reference segments using MiTCR v1.1. The analysis included only V-J combinations with a frequency above 0.0001, which together covered 99% to 99.2% of the repertoires. The TCS score was defined as the ratio of F50 (clonal expansion) to E x V (chaos), calculated using BLOSUM62-based TCRdist between CDR3 peptides within each V-J. Welch's t-statistics and random forest reduced fewer than 550 V-J features to roughly 13, which were used in a naive Bayes classifier (R e1071). Sample size was not statistically predetermined, and blinding of investigators to group allocation was not performed. The paper reports TCR Vbeta CDR3 sequencing of 135 peripheral blood samples: over 40 ophthalmopathy, fewer than 85 hyperthyroidism and around 17 progressor patients.

The origin of this receptor is a woman in her 30s with Graves disease. Donor details come from another sample of the same person, matched by shared clones. The sequence is built from TRBV20-1 and TRBJ1-5; confidence is insufficient to name the D gene. Specimen: peripheral blood mononuclear cells (PBMCs), collected at new diagnosis, from a patient treated with antithyroid drugs. The sequenced DNA: TGCAGTGCAATGACAAGCAGCAATCAGCCCCAGCATTTT. Its translation reads: CSAMTSSNQPQHF.